A selection of T cell receptor beta chains follows, all from one sample in a study of CD8+ T cells in alopecia areata. The protocol was immunoSEQ multiplex PCR, while the TCRdb copy is restricted to in-frame clones and leaves out a portion. The data contain approximately 140,000 clones, more than 75% of them singletons. Sequenced material: CD8+ T cells sorted from blood, taken at week 0. The receptor set was obtained from a human donor with alopecia areata. Both conserved end residues are trimmed from each CDR3. The order of the fields is V gene, J gene, CDR3 protein.

v_call: TRBV11-2; j_call: TRBJ2-7; cdr3_aa: ASSLSSGLSSYEQY
v_call: TRBV6-6; j_call: TRBJ2-2; cdr3_aa: ACGAGELF
v_call: TRBV29-1; j_call: TRBJ2-7; cdr3_aa: SVDGTGSYEQY
v_call: TRBV18; j_call: TRBJ1-5; cdr3_aa: ASSPTTAGNQPQH
v_call: TRBV29-1; j_call: TRBJ2-7; cdr3_aa: SAAGRENSYEQY
v_call: TRBV7-9; j_call: TRBJ1-3; cdr3_aa: ASSDTGTDSGNTIY
v_call: TRBV19; j_call: TRBJ2-1; cdr3_aa: ASSQGLARGRGSYNEQF
v_call: TRBV29-1; j_call: TRBJ2-3; cdr3_aa: SVVLADGGPDTQY
v_call: TRBV19; j_call: TRBJ2-3; cdr3_aa: ASSILQGSTDTQY
v_call: TRBV11-2; j_call: TRBJ2-7; cdr3_aa: ASIQTGNYEQY
v_call: TRBV29-1; j_call: TRBJ1-2; cdr3_aa: SVEEQGGYT